This T cell receptor beta chain was sequenced in a study of T cell repertoires in cytomegalovirus infection. Study in general: A matching HLA type, together with CMV infection, was signaled by public TCR beta signatures. Notes on the study in general: People with CMV and the relevant HLA were identified by cumulative public TCR beta family frequency. In two of eight donors, the top clonotype was HLA-C-restricted CMV-specific.

TCRdb passed the reads through MiXCR, listing each CDR3 protein once. The table lists about 490,000 distinct CDR3 sequences, around 11% of them singletons. Germline assignment: CDR1 SGHNT and CDR2 YENEEA. The V segment lost 5 bases and the J segment 6 bases; nucleotides outside the gene matches: 7. The CDR3 loop spans 15 amino acids. This clonotype was counted at least ten times. The antigen is undetermined. This chain links TRBV11-3 with TRBJ2-1; the match to TRBD2 covers 10 bases. The TCR comes from a human donor in good health (CMV status not recorded). Some clones in this sample may be carry-over from other donors' samples. Material: PBMCs. The CDR3 loop reads CASSRRLAGINEQFF. In nucleotides, the CDR3 is TGTGCCAGCAGCCGCAGACTAGCGGGTATCAATGAGCAGTTCTTC. Looking up the rest from reference TRBV11-3 and TRBJ2-1 gives the full variable domain: EAGVVQSPRYKIIEKKQPVAFWCNPISGHNTLYWYLQNLGQGPELLIRYENEEAVDDSQLPKDRFSAERLKGVDSTLKIQPAELGDSAVYLCASSRRLAGINEQFFGPGTRLTVL.